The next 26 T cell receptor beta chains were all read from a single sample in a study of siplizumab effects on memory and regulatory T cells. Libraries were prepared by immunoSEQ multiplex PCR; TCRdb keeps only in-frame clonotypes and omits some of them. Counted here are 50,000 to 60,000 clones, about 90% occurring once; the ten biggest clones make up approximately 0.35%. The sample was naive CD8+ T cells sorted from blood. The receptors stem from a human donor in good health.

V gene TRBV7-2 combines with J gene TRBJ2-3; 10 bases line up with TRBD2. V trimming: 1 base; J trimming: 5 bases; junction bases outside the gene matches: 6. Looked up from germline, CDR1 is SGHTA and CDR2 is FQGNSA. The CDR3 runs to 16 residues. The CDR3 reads CASSLEASGGKDTQYF. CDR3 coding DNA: TGTGCCAGCAGCTTAGAGGCTAGCGGGGGTAAAGATACGCAGTATTTT.

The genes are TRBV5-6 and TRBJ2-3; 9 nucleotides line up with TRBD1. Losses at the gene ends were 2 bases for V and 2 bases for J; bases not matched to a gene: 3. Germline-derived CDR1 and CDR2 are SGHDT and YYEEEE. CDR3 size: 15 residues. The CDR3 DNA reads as TGTGCCAGCAGCTTACAGGGGGCCGCCACAGATACGCAGTATTTT. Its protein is CASSLQGAATDTQYF. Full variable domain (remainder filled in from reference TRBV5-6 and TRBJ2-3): DAGVTQSPTHLIKTRGQQVTLRCSPKSGHDTVSWYQQALGQGPQFIFQYYEEEERQRGNFPDRFSGHQFPNYSSELNVNALLLGDSALYLCASSLQGAATDTQYFGPGTRLTVL.

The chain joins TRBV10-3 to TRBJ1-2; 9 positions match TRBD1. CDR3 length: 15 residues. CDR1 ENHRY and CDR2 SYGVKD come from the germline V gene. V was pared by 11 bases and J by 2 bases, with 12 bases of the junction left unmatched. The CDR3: CAASPGQGINYGYTF. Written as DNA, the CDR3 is TGTGCCGCATCTCCCGGACAGGGGATAAACTATGGCTACACCTTC.

The CDR3 spells CASSPIGGTISIGEQFF. As DNA, the CDR3 is TGCGCCAGCAGCCCAATCGGGGGGACTATCTCAATCGGTGAGCAGTTCTTC. The gene calls are TRBV4-1 and TRBJ2-1; 7 bases map to TRBD2. The CDR3 totals 17 residues. The V and J ends lost 4 bases and 9 bases, in that order; junction bases with no gene match: 18. Germline lookup yields CDR1 MGHRA and CDR2 YSYEKL.

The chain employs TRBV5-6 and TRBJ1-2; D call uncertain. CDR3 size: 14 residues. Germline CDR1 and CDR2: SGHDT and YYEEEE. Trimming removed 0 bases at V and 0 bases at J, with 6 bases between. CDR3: CASSLAVTNYGYTF. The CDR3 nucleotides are TGTGCCAGCAGCTTGGCAGTTACTAACTATGGCTACACCTTC.

The DNA for the CDR3 is TGTGCCAGTAGTACGACCTTGATGGGGTTGGACACTGAAGCTTTCTTT. Amino acid sequence: CASSTTLMGLDTEAFF. This rearrangement joins TRBV19 to TRBJ1-1; D unresolved. V was trimmed by 4 bases and J by 3 bases, leaving 18 bases between them. The CDR3 is 16 amino acids. CDR1 is LNHDA and CDR2 is SQIVND in the germline V gene (reference sequence).

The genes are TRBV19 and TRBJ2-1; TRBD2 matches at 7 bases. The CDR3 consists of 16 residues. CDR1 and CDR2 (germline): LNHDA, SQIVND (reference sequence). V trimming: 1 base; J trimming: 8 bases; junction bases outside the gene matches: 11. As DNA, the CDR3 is TGTGCCAGTAGTATAGGTCGGAGAGGACTAGTAGATGAGCAGTTCTTC. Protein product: CASSIGRRGLVDEQFF.

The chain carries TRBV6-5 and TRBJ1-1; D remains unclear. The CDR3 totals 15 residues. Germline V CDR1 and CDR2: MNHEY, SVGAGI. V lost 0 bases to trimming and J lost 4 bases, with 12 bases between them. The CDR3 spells CASSYSETWTTEAFF. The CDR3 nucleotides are TGTGCCAGCAGTTACTCGGAGACATGGACCACTGAAGCTTTCTTT.

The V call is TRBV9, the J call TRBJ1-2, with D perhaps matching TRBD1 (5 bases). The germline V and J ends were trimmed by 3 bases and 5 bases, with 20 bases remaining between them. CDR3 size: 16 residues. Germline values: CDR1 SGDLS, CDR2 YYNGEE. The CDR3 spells CASSGSRAWGLYGYTF. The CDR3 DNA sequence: TGTGCCAGCAGCGGGTCCAGAGCATGGGGACTTTATGGCTACACCTTC.

CDR3 sequence: CASSLTLQETQYF. In nucleotides, the CDR3 is TGTGCCAGCAGCTTAACGCTTCAAGAGACCCAGTACTTC. The rearrangement joins TRBV7-9 to TRBJ2-5; D is ambiguous. Trimming left V 2 bases short and J 2 bases short, with 6 bases between. Germline V CDR1 and CDR2: SEHNR, FQNEAQ (reference sequence). The CDR3 runs 13 residues.

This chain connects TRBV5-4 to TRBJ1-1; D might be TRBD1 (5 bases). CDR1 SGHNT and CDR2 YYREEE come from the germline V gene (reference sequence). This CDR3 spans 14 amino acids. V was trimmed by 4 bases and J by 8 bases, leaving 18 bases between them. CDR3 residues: CASSLGAGVLEAFF. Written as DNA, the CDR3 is TGTGCCAGCAGCCTTGGGGCGGGGGTTTTGGAAGCTTTCTTT.

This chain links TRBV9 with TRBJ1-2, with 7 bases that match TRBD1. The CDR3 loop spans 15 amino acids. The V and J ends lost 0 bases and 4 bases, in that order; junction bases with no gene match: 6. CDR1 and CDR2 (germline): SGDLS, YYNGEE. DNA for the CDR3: TGTGCCAGCAGCGTAGTCCCGGGACAGTCCTATGGCTACACCTTC. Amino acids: CASSVVPGQSYGYTF. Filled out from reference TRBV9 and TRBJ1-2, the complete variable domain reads DSGVTQTPKHLITATGQRVTLRCSPRSGDLSVYWYQQSLDQGLQFLIQYYNGEERAKGNILERFSAQQFPDLHSELNLSSLELGDSALYFCASSVVPGQSYGYTFGSGTRLTVV.

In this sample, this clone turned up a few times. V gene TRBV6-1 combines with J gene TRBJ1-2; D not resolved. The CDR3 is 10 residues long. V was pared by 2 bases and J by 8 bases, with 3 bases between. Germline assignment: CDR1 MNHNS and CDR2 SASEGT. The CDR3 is CASSEYGYTF. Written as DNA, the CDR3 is TGTGCCAGCAGTGAATACGGCTACACCTTC.

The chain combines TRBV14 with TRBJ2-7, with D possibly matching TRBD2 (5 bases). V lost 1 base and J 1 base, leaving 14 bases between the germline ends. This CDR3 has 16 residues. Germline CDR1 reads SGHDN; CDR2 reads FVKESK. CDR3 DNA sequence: TGTGCCAGCAGCCAAGTAACGGGGTGGCAATCCTACGAGCAGTACTTC. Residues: CASSQVTGWQSYEQYF.

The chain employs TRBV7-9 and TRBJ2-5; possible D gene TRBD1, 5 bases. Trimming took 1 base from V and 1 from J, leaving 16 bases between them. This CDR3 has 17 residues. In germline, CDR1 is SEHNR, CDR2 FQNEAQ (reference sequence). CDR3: CASSLGVQGASQETQYF. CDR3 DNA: TGTGCCAGCAGCTTAGGCGTCCAGGGCGCCTCCCAAGAGACCCAGTACTTC. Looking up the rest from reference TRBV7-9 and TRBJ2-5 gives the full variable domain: DTGVSQNPRHKITKRGQNVTFRCDPISEHNRLYWYRQTLGQGPEFLTYFQNEAQLEKSRLLSDRFSAERPKGSFSTLEIQRTEQGDSAMYLCASSLGVQGASQETQYFGPGTRLLVL.

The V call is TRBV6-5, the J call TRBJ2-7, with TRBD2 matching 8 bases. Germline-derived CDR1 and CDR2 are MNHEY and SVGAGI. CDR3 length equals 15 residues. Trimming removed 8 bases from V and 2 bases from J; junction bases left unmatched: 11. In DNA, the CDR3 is TGTGCCAGCCGTCCGTTGGCGGGGGGTGCCTACGAGCAGTACTTC. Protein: CASRPLAGGAYEQYF.

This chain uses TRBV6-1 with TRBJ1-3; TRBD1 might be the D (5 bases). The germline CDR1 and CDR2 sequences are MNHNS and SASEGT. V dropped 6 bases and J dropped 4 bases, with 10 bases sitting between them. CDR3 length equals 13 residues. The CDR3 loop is CASSPGGGNTIYF. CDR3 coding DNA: TGTGCCAGCAGCCCGGGGGGGGGAAACACCATATATTTT.

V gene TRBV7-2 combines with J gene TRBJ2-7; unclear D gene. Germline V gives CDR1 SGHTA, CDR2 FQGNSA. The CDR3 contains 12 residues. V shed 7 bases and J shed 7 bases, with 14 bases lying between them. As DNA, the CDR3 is TGTGCCAGCACACCAATGGATGGGGAGCAGTACTTC. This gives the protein CASTPMDGEQYF.

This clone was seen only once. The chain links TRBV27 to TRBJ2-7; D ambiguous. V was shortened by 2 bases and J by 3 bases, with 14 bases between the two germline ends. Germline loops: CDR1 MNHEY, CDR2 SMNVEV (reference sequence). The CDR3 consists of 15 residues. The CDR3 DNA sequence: TGTGCCAGCAGTTTAACGGCGGTTGGGAACTACGAGCAGTACTTC. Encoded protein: CASSLTAVGNYEQYF.

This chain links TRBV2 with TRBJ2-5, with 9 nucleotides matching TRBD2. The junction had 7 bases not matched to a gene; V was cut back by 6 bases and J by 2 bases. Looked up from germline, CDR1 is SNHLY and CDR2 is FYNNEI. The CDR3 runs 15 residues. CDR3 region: CASRLLAGGQETQYF. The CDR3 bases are TGTGCCAGCAGACTACTGGCGGGGGGGCAAGAGACCCAGTACTTC.

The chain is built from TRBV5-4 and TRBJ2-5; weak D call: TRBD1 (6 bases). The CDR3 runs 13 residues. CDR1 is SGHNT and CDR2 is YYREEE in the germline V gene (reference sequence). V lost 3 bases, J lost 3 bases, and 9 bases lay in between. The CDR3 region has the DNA TGTGCCAGCAGCTGGTGGACAGAAGAGACCCAGTACTTC. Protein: CASSWWTEETQYF. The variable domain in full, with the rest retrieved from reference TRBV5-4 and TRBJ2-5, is ETGVTQSPTHLIKTRGQQVTLRCSSQSGHNTVSWYQQALGQGPQFIFQYYREEENGRGNFPPRFSGLQFPNYSSELNVNALELDDSALYLCASSWWTEETQYFGPGTRLLVL.

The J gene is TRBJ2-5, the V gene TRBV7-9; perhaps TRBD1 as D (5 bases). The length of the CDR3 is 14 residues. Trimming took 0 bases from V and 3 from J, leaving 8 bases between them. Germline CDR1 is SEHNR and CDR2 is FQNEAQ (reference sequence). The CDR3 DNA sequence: TGTGCCAGCAGCTTAGCGGGCAGGGAAGAGACCCAGTACTTC. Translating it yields CASSLAGREETQYF.

CDR3 in amino acids: CASSLGEVNTEAFF. The CDR3 DNA is TGCGCCAGCAGCTTGGGGGAGGTGAACACTGAAGCTTTCTTT. This chain links TRBV5-1 with TRBJ1-1; no definite D call. CDR3 length equals 14 residues. CDR1 is SGHRS and CDR2 is YFSETQ in the germline V gene. V was shortened by 0 bases and J by 0 bases, with 6 bases between the two germline ends.

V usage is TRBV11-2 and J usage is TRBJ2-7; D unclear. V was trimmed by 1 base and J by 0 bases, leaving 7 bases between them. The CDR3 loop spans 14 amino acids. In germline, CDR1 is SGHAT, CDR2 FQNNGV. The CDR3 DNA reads TGTGCCAGCAGCTTAGTAGACGGCTCCTACGAGCAGTACTTC. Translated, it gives CASSLVDGSYEQYF.

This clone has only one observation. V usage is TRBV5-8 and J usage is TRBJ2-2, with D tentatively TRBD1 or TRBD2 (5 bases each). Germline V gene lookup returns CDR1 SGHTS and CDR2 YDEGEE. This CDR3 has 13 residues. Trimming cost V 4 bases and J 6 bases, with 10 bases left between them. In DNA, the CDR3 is TGTGCCAGCAGCATAAGAGGGGCCGGGGAGCTGTTTTTT. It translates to CASSIRGAGELFF.

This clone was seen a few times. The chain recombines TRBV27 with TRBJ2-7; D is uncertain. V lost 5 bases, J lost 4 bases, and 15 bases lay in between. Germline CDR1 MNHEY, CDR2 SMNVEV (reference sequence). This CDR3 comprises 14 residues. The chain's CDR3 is CASSHSDGAYEQYF. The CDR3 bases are TGTGCCAGCAGTCACTCGGACGGCGCTTACGAGCAGTACTTC.